This T cell receptor beta chain was sequenced for a study of blood T cell repertoires in COVID-19. About the study: There were acute and convalescent COVID-19 samples, and they came from the United States, Italy and Spain.

The length of the CDR3 is 13 residues. V was pared by 6 bases and J by 5 bases, with 10 bases between. Original data processing: For nucleated cells, counts were estimated from reference gene primer amplification. TCRdb's table, derived via immunoSEQ multiplex PCR, lists solely in-frame clones and lacks some. The V and J calls and the clone size are those of that table, but D and trimming were determined from the DNA. The data show 110,000 to 150,000 clones, approximately 78% seen once. The participants were between roughly 18 and 100 years old and came from 24 US areas. Clinical histories supplied by participants themselves formed the basis of cohort assignment.

Sequencing was carried out using PBMCs or T cells enriched from blood (not recorded which). This sequence was found in a woman in her 50s who had recovered from COVID-19. V is TRBV12-3 or TRBV12-4 and J is TRBJ2-2; TRBD2 is a possible D gene (5 bases). CDR3 coding DNA: TGTGCCAGCAGCACTAGTAAGACCGGGGAGCTGTTTTTT. Translating gives CASSTSKTGELFF.